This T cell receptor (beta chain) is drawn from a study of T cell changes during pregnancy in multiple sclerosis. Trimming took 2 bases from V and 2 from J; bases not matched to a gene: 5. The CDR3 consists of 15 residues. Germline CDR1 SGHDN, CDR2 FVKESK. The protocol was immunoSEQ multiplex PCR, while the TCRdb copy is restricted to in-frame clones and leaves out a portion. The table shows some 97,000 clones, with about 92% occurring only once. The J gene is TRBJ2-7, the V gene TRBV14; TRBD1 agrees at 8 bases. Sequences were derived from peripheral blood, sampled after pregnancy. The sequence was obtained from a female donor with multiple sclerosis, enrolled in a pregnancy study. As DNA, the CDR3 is TGTGCCAGCAGCCAACTCGGACAGGGCGCCTACGAGCAGTACTTC. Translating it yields CASSQLGQGAYEQYF.